The present entry profiles one T cell receptor beta chain with its context. The antigen remains undetermined. Roughly 0.45 to 1 ug RNA was reverse transcribed with random hexamers. TCRdb ran MiXCR on the immunoSEQ multiplex PCR reads and lists one entry per CDR3 protein. Of about 190,000 distinct CDR3 sequences listed, around 93% are singletons. This record comes from a study of CD8 T cells in Susac syndrome. TCR beta sequencing covered blood CD8+ and CD4+ T cells. Germline assignment: CDR1 LNHDA and CDR2 SQIVND (reference sequence). V was clipped by 4 bases and J by 0 bases, with 13 bases between them. CDR3 length equals 16 residues. Points from the study as a whole: Individuals included in the TCR sequencing and HLA analysis were acknowledged by the study to be relatively few in number.

This TCR was recovered from a human donor in good health. Source material: CD4+ T cells from PBMCs. The V and J genes are TRBV19 and TRBJ1-5, with D perhaps TRBD1 (5 bases). CDR3 sequence: CASSTGTDRSNQPQHF. The CDR3 nucleotides read TGTGCCAGTAGTACAGGGACGGACCGTAGCAATCAGCCCCAGCATTTT.